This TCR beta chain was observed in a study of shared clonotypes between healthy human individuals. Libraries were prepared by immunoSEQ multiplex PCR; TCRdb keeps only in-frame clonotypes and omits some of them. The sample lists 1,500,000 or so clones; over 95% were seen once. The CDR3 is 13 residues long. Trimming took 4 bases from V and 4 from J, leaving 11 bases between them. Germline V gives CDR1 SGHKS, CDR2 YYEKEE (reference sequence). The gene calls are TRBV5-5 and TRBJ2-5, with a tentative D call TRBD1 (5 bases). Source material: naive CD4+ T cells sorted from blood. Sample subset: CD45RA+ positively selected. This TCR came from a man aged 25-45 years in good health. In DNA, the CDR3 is TGTGCCAGCAGCCGCGGACAAACAGAGACCCAGTACTTC. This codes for CASSRGQTETQYF. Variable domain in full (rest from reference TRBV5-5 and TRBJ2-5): DAGVTQSPTHLIKTRGQQVTLRCSPISGHKSVSWYQQVLGQGPQFIFQYYEKEERGRGNFPDRFSARQFPNYSSELNVNALLLGDSALYLCASSRGQTETQYFGPGTRLLVL.